The present T cell receptor (beta chain) was sequenced within a study of T cell repertoires in cytomegalovirus infection. MiXCR, applied by TCRdb to the reads, yields one record per CDR3 protein. The sample comprises about 740,000 distinct CDR3 sequences, roughly 35% of which are singletons, and around 3% rests with the top ten. J was trimmed by 8 bases and V by 6 bases; bases with no gene match: 6. The CDR3 length is 14 residues. The germline gives CDR1 DFQATT, CDR2 SNEGSKA (reference sequence). This chain connects TRBV20-1 to TRBJ2-1; TRBD2 agrees at 14 bases. The TCR comes from a human donor in good health (CMV status not recorded). Some clones in this sample may be carry-over from other donors' samples. Material for sequencing was PBMCs. CDR3: CSASTSGRVHEQFF. The CDR3, as DNA: TGCAGTGCCTCGACTAGCGGGAGGGTACATGAGCAGTTCTTC.